Below, one T cell receptor (beta chain) is given with its context. The antigen is not known. This sample is drawn from a study of cytomegalovirus exposure and HLA in healthy donors. The wider study: As an earlier analysis found, about 179 million T cells yielded over 95 million unique TCR beta sequences.

This PCR relied on a set of 60 Vbeta primers and 13 Jbeta primers. TCRdb keeps only in-frame clones here, not all; method: immunoSEQ multiplex PCR. The table lists 150,000 to 200,000 clones, about 77% of them singletons. Overall study results and limits: Testing in vitro showed a few CMV-associated chains specific for CMV antigens. TCR beta V- and J-gene trimming, according to a later analysis, was linked to a missense DCLRE1C variant.

The clonotype was recovered from a man younger than 45 in good health and CMV-seronegative. Specimen: PBMCs.

The CDR3 is CASSQDSNGNTEAFF. CDR3 bases: TGCGCCAGCAGCCAAGATTCTAACGGGAACACTGAAGCTTTCTTT. The chain joins TRBV4-3 to TRBJ1-1, with D uncertain. V lost 0 bases, J lost 1 base, and 9 bases lay in between. There are 15 residues in the CDR3. The germline V gene has CDR1 LGHNA and CDR2 YSLEER.